Below are 28 T cell receptor beta chains sequenced from a single sample in a study of radiotherapy plus CTLA-4 blockade in lung cancer. Using immunoSEQ multiplex PCR, the repertoire was profiled, and TCRdb retains in-frame clones only, with some absent. Of over 85,000 clones listed, 65% to 80% are singletons. This specimen was peripheral blood, taken from a patient treated with radiotherapy plus ipilimumab. The receptors stem from a human donor with non-small cell lung cancer who had a partial response to radiotherapy plus ipilimumab. Some clones in this sample may be carry-over from other donors' samples.

The chain joins TRBV7-9 to TRBJ2-7, with a weak D call TRBD2 (5 bases). CDR3 length: 16 residues. The germline gives CDR1 SEHNR, CDR2 FQNEAQ (reference sequence). Trimming left V 3 bases short and J 1 base short, with 16 bases between. CDR3 DNA: TGTGCCAGCAGCTTCGATGGAGCGGTCGGTTCCTACGAGCAGTACTTC. It is translated as CASSFDGAVGSYEQYF.

The gene calls are TRBV4-2 and TRBJ2-2; 8 nucleotides align to TRBD2. This CDR3 spans 15 amino acids. Looked up from germline, CDR1 is LGHNA and CDR2 is YNFKEQ. V trimming: 1 base; J trimming: 6 bases; junction bases outside the gene matches: 4. For the CDR3, the DNA is TGTGCCAGCAGCCAAGTCGGGGGGGCCCCCGGGGAGCTGTTTTTT. Its protein product is CASSQVGGAPGELFF.

The count of this clone is one. This chain joins TRBV7-3 and TRBJ2-3; 10 nucleotides align to TRBD2. Trimming at V came to 4 bases and at J to 4 bases, leaving 8 bases not matched to a gene. Germline CDR1 and CDR2: SGHTA and FQGTGA. CDR3 size: 16 residues. CDR3 nucleotides: TGTGCCAGCAGCTCTACCGGGACTAGCGTTTCAGATACGCAGTATTTT. This sequence encodes CASSSTGTSVSDTQYF.

J is TRBJ1-2 and V is TRBV13, with D tentatively TRBD1 (5 bases). Germline values: CDR1 PRHDT, CDR2 FYEKMQ (reference sequence). The CDR3 is made up of 16 amino acids. Between the trimmed V and J ends, which lost 5 bases and 0 bases, there was a span of 16 bases. CDR3 sequence: CASSPHPGLTNYGYTF. The CDR3 DNA follows: TGTGCCAGCAGCCCCCACCCGGGACTGACTAACTATGGCTACACCTTC.

The chain joins TRBV5-1 to TRBJ2-5, with TRBD2 matching 12 bases. J lost 4 bases, V lost 2 bases, and 3 bases had no gene match. Germline V gene sequence: CDR1 SGHRS, CDR2 YFSETQ. The CDR3 runs to 15 residues. CDR3 DNA: TGCGCCAGCAGCTTACTAGCGGGAGGTAGAGAGACCCAGTACTTC. Translation gives CASSLLAGGRETQYF.

J is TRBJ2-3 and V is TRBV5-1, with TRBD2 matching 8 bases. V was pared by 3 bases and J by 3 bases, with 6 bases of the junction left unmatched. CDR1 is SGHRS and CDR2 is YFSETQ in the germline V gene. This CDR3 region has 15 residues. Here the CDR3 DNA reads TGCGCCAGCAGCTCCGGGGAGCGGGAGACAGATACGCAGTATTTT. Translated, it gives CASSSGERETDTQYF.

DNA of the CDR3: TGTGCCAGCAGCGTAGGCCAACTAGCGGAAAACACCGGGGAGCTGTTTTTT. As protein: CASSVGQLAENTGELFF. The rearrangement joins TRBV9 to TRBJ2-2; the match to TRBD2 covers 8 bases. In germline, CDR1 is SGDLS, CDR2 YYNGEE. V shed 0 bases and J 2 bases; nucleotides not matched to a gene: 6. This CDR3 spans 17 amino acids.

The chain recombines TRBV7-7 with TRBJ2-1, with D unresolved. This CDR3 is 14 amino acids long. Germline CDR1 reads SSHAT; CDR2 reads FNYEAQ (reference sequence). Deletions cut 2 bases from V and 5 bases from J, with 10 bases between. For the CDR3, the DNA is TGTGCCAGCAGCTTACGTGTAGACAACAATGAGCAGTTCTTC. Residues: CASSLRVDNNEQFF.

The gene calls are TRBV5-1 and TRBJ2-1, with 9 bases lining up with TRBD1. The CDR3 is made up of 16 amino acids. Germline CDR1 is SGHRS and CDR2 is YFSETQ. With 0 bases clipped from V and 5 bases from J, the junction kept 6 bases outside the gene matches. CDR3: CASSLEGQGSDNEQFF. CDR3 in DNA: TGCGCCAGCAGCTTGGAAGGACAGGGGTCTGACAATGAGCAGTTCTTC.

V usage is TRBV7-9 and J usage is TRBJ2-3, with 8 bases matching TRBD1. Germline V gene sequence: CDR1 SEHNR, CDR2 FQNEAQ (reference sequence). Trimming removed 5 bases from V and 3 bases from J; junction bases left unmatched: 4. The CDR3 has 14 amino acids. The CDR3 sequence is CASSVRGQTDTQYF. Here the CDR3 DNA reads TGTGCCAGCAGCGTCAGGGGGCAGACAGATACGCAGTATTTT.

This sequence joins TRBV6-6 and TRBJ1-5; maybe TRBD1 (6 bases). The CDR3 length is 15 residues. CDR1 and CDR2 from the germline V gene are MNHNY and SVGAGI (reference sequence). V was pared by 0 bases and J by 4 bases, with 10 bases between. The CDR3 region is CASSYSSTGNQPQHF. The CDR3 DNA reads as TGTGCCAGCAGTTACTCGAGTACAGGGAATCAGCCCCAGCATTTT.

V usage is TRBV28 and J usage is TRBJ2-5; 12 nucleotides match TRBD2. The better agreement between TRBJ2-7 and the DNA end casts doubt on the J call. The CDR3 extends over 15 amino acids. Germline CDR1 reads MDHEN; CDR2 reads SYDVKM. CDR3 DNA sequence: TGTGCCAGCAGTAACCTAGCGGGGGGGCTCCACGAGCAGTACTTC. It encodes CASSNLAGGLHEQYF.

There are a few counts of this clone. The gene calls are TRBV6-5 and TRBJ2-7; D possibly corresponds to TRBD1 (7 bases). The CDR3 has 14 residues. V was pared by 8 bases and J by 6 bases, with 20 bases between. Germline lookup yields CDR1 MNHEY and CDR2 SVGAGI. CDR3 nucleotides: TGTGCCAGCGGGGCGAGACAGGGAGGCCTCGAGCAGTACTTC. The encoded protein is CASGARQGGLEQYF.

The V call is TRBV6-1, the J call TRBJ2-2; a weak D match, TRBD2 (6 bases). Deletions cut 2 bases from V and 1 base from J, with 17 bases between. CDR1 and CDR2 (germline): MNHNS, SASEGT. CDR3 length: 18 residues. Here the CDR3 reads CASSERLSFGGNTGELFF. The CDR3 DNA sequence: TGTGCCAGCAGTGAAAGGTTGTCCTTCGGGGGGAACACCGGGGAGCTGTTTTTT.

The J gene is TRBJ2-1, the V gene TRBV28; 7 positions match TRBD2. Germline V lookup: CDR1 MDHEN, CDR2 SYDVKM. V lost 7 bases and J lost 4; bases outside the gene matches: 16. This CDR3 is 17 amino acids long. The CDR3 DNA follows: TGTGCCAGCACGAGTAGCGGGTCCCCTTCCTCTTACAATGAGCAGTTCTTC. It codes for CASTSSGSPSSYNEQFF.

This chain joins TRBV6-1 and TRBJ1-3, with D possibly matching TRBD1 (5 bases). Germline values: CDR1 MNHNS, CDR2 SASEGT. The length of the CDR3 is 18 residues. V was pared by 4 bases and J by 0 bases, with 19 bases between. The CDR3 DNA reads as TGTGCCAGCAGTGCCCCGGGGGGAGTCAAACACTCTGGAAACACCATATATTTT. This sequence encodes CASSAPGGVKHSGNTIYF.

This sequence joins TRBV5-5 and TRBJ2-4, with 12 bases that match TRBD2. Germline lookup yields CDR1 SGHKS and CDR2 YYEKEE (reference sequence). The CDR3 spans 17 residues. J gave up 1 base and V 4 bases, and 6 bases lay outside the gene matches. CDR3 bases: TGTGCCAGCAGCCTCCTAGCGGGGGGGCCGGCCAAAAACATTCAGTACTTC. It translates to CASSLLAGGPAKNIQYF.

The chain couples TRBV28 to TRBJ2-1; D unresolved. From germline, CDR1 is MDHEN and CDR2 SYDVKM. The CDR3 covers 10 residues. Trimming removed 3 bases at V and 10 bases at J, with 4 bases between. The CDR3 sequence: CASSFGEQFF. The DNA for the CDR3 is TGTGCCAGCAGTTTCGGGGAGCAGTTCTTC. Full variable domain (remainder filled in from reference TRBV28 and TRBJ2-1): DVKVTQSSRYLVKRTGEKVFLECVQDMDHENMFWYRQDPGLGLRLIYFSYDVKMKEKGDIPEGYSVSREKKERFSLILESASTNQTSMYLCASSFGEQFFGPGTRLTVL.

The chain carries TRBV5-6 and TRBJ2-6; the match to TRBD1 covers 7 bases. Per the germline V gene, CDR1 is SGHDT and CDR2 is YYEEEE. The CDR3 has 15 residues. V lost 2 bases to trimming and J lost 3 bases; unmatched junction nucleotides: 2. CDR3 residues: CASSFTGDGANVLTF. DNA of the CDR3: TGTGCCAGCAGCTTCACAGGGGATGGGGCCAACGTCCTGACTTTC.

J is TRBJ2-7 and V is TRBV7-9; the D is unclear. CDR1 and CDR2 from the germline V gene are SEHNR and FQNEAQ (reference sequence). V was trimmed by 1 base and J by 10 bases, leaving 11 bases between them. The CDR3 is 12 amino acids. In DNA form, the CDR3 reads TGTGCCAGCAGCTTAGACCGAGGTCGTCAGTACTTC. This codes for CASSLDRGRQYF.

This clone turned up a few times. The rearrangement joins TRBV6-1 to TRBJ2-7; weak D call: TRBD1 (5 bases). Trimming left V 8 bases short and J 2 bases short, with 13 bases between. The germline gives CDR1 MNHNS, CDR2 SASEGT. This CDR3 has 13 amino acids. CDR3 loop: CASLPTETYEQYF. The CDR3 DNA reads as TGTGCCAGCCTACCGACAGAGACCTACGAGCAGTACTTC.

This clone was detected only once. CDR3 region: CASSLAGTNTGELFF. CDR3 sequence (DNA): TGTGCCAGCAGCTTAGCAGGGACGAACACCGGGGAGCTGTTTTTT. The chain couples TRBV11-3 to TRBJ2-2, with a possible D match to TRBD1 (5 bases). The CDR3 loop spans 15 amino acids. CDR1 SGHNT and CDR2 YENEEA come from the germline V gene. Trimming pared 1 base from V and 0 bases from J, leaving 6 bases between.

CDR3 protein: CASDQGFSNQPQHF. In DNA, the CDR3 is TGTGCCAGTGATCAGGGTTTTAGCAATCAGCCCCAGCATTTT. The rearrangement links TRBV28 to TRBJ1-5; D is possibly TRBD1 (5 bases). V lost 9 bases, J lost 0 bases, and 12 bases lay in between. Per the germline V gene, CDR1 is MDHEN and CDR2 is SYDVKM. The CDR3 is made up of 14 amino acids.

V gene TRBV28 combines with J gene TRBJ2-7, with TRBD2 matching over 8 bases. After removal of 6 bases from V and 4 bases from J, the junction contained 17 bases not matched to a gene. CDR1 is MDHEN, CDR2 SYDVKM, per germline. The CDR3 length is 17 residues. The chain's CDR3 is CASRTSVGAGVGYEQYF. CDR3 nucleotide sequence: TGTGCCAGCAGGACCTCGGTTGGAGCGGGGGTGGGGTACGAGCAGTACTTC.

With respect to this clone: A much larger clone lies one base from this, so it may be a read error. The V call is TRBV5-1, the J call TRBJ1-1, with 7 nucleotides matching TRBD1. The V and J ends lost 1 base and 1 base, in that order; junction bases with no gene match: 1. The CDR3 is 14 amino acids. The germline CDR1 and CDR2 sequences are SGHRS and YFSETQ. CDR3 DNA: TGCGCCAGCAGCTTGCGACAGGGGAACACTGAAGCTTTCTTT. It codes for CASSLRQGNTEAFF.

The chain is built from TRBV14 and TRBJ1-1, with 7 nucleotides matching TRBD1. Germline V gene sequence: CDR1 SGHDN, CDR2 FVKESK. Losses at the gene ends were 4 bases for V and 5 bases for J; bases not matched to a gene: 7. The CDR3 has 14 residues. CDR3 sequence: CASSLGGGGTEAFF. The DNA for the CDR3 is TGTGCCAGCAGCCTCGGAGGGGGCGGAACTGAAGCTTTCTTT.

V usage is TRBV5-1 and J usage is TRBJ2-7; TRBD1 aligns across 9 bases. V trimming: 3 bases; J trimming: 4 bases; junction bases outside the gene matches: 2. The germline V gene encodes CDR1 SGHRS and CDR2 YFSETQ. The CDR3 extends over 13 amino acids. CDR3 DNA: TGCGCCAGCAGCTGGGACAGGGCATACGAGCAGTACTTC. Translation: CASSWDRAYEQYF.

This clone has only a few counts. The V gene is TRBV6-5, the J gene TRBJ1-1; maybe TRBD1 (5 bases). Per germline, CDR1 MNHEY and CDR2 SVGAGI. The CDR3 runs 14 residues. V was pared by 0 bases and J by 5 bases, with 10 bases between. The CDR3 reads CASSYSTGETEAFF. The DNA for the CDR3 is TGTGCCAGCAGTTACTCGACGGGGGAAACTGAAGCTTTCTTT.